The 26 T cell receptor beta chains below all came from one sample that was sequenced in a study of cytomegalovirus exposure and HLA in healthy donors. The primer mix had 60 Vbeta and 13 Jbeta primers. The assay was immunoSEQ multiplex PCR, and TCRdb's table has in-frame clones only and misses some. The profile covers 150,000 to 200,000 clones, with 70% to 80% appearing a single time and approximately 3.7% taken by the ten largest. Sequenced input: PBMCs. The receptors stem from a woman aged 60-75 years in good health and CMV-seropositive.

This sequence joins TRBV2 and TRBJ2-5; perhaps TRBD2 as D (6 bases). Germline V CDR1 and CDR2: SNHLY, FYNNEI. The germline V and J ends were trimmed by 8 bases and 4 bases, with 8 bases remaining between them. The CDR3 runs to 11 residues. CDR3 amino acids: CASQGGETQYF. CDR3 nucleotide sequence: TGTGCCAGCCAGGGAGGAGAGACCCAGTACTTC.

This chain links TRBV6-5 with TRBJ1-2, with TRBD1 matching 9 bases. Germline V gene lookup returns CDR1 MNHEY and CDR2 SVGAGI. J lost 3 bases, V lost 5 bases, and 4 bases had no gene match. The CDR3 length is 14 residues. CDR3 residues: CASSGGQGYYGYTF. The CDR3 bases are TGTGCCAGCAGTGGCGGACAGGGGTACTATGGCTACACCTTC.

This rearrangement joins TRBV19 to TRBJ2-7, with 9 bases matching TRBD1. J lost 1 base, V lost 6 bases, and 1 base had no gene match. The germline gives CDR1 LNHDA, CDR2 SQIVND (reference sequence). The CDR3 sequence is 13 residues long. The CDR3 DNA sequence: TGTGCCAGTAGGACAGGGGGATCCTACGAGCAGTACTTC. Amino acid sequence: CASRTGGSYEQYF.

The V gene is TRBV4-1, the J gene TRBJ2-1, with TRBD2 matching over 9 bases. Germline CDR1 reads MGHRA; CDR2 reads YSYEKL. With V trimmed by 4 bases and J by 3 bases, 10 bases remained unmatched. The CDR3 length is 17 residues. The CDR3 nucleotides are TGCGCCAGCAGCCTGGATCTTAGCGGGAGCTACTACAATGAGCAGTTCTTC. This sequence encodes CASSLDLSGSYYNEQFF.

This clone appeared a few times. J is TRBJ2-5 and V is TRBV5-6, with 7 bases that match TRBD1. Trimming took 3 bases from V and 3 from J; bases not matched to a gene: 5. CDR1 SGHDT and CDR2 YYEEEE come from the germline V gene. This CDR3 region has 14 residues. The DNA of the CDR3 is TGTGCCAGCAGCTCATGGGACAGTGAAGAGACCCAGTACTTC. It translates to CASSSWDSEETQYF.

The V call is TRBV7-2, the J call TRBJ2-3, with 8 bases lining up with TRBD1. Per the germline V gene, CDR1 is SGHTA and CDR2 is FQGNSA. The CDR3 spans 16 residues. V lost 4 bases to trimming and J lost 0 bases; unmatched junction nucleotides: 6. CDR3 in amino acids: CASSSPGTGSTDTQYF. The CDR3 nucleotides read TGTGCCAGCAGCTCCCCCGGGACAGGAAGCACAGATACGCAGTATTTT. The full variable domain, in which reference TRBV7-2 and TRBJ2-3 provide the parts outside the CDR3, is GAGVSQSPSNKVTEKGKDVELRCDPISGHTALYWYRQSLGQGLEFLIYFQGNSAPDKSGLPSDRFSAERTGGSVSTLTIQRTQQEDSAVYLCASSSPGTGSTDTQYFGPGTRLTVL.

This clone was seen a single time. V and J are TRBV7-9 and TRBJ1-5; TRBD1 matches at 9 bases. CDR1 and CDR2 (germline): SEHNR, FQNEAQ (reference sequence). The CDR3 covers 16 residues. V shed 5 bases and J 7 bases; nucleotides not matched to a gene: 12. The CDR3 DNA follows: TGTGCCAGCAGCACCCACCGGGACAGGGACCGGCAGCCCCAGCATTTT. Its translation: CASSTHRDRDRQPQHF.

This clone was observed a handful of times. V usage is TRBV7-2 and J usage is TRBJ2-7; 10 nucleotides line up with TRBD2. The germline gives CDR1 SGHTA, CDR2 FQGNSA. This CDR3 is built from 16 residues. The V and J ends lost 1 base and 0 bases, in that order; junction bases with no gene match: 3. The CDR3 reads CASSLGLAGASYEQYF. CDR3 DNA sequence: TGTGCCAGCAGCTTAGGGCTAGCGGGGGCCTCCTACGAGCAGTACTTC.

This clone was counted only a few times. The chain combines TRBV5-6 with TRBJ1-5; D not certain. V lost 4 bases and J 1 base, leaving 9 bases between the germline ends. The germline V gene encodes CDR1 SGHDT and CDR2 YYEEEE. CDR3 size: 14 residues. The CDR3 loop reads CASSPSSSNQPQHF. The CDR3 nucleotides are TGTGCCAGCAGCCCTTCGTCCAGCAATCAGCCCCAGCATTTT.

The CDR3 sequence: CASSLSRGGQETQYF. The CDR3 nucleotides are TGTGCCAGCAGCCTTAGCCGCGGGGGGCAAGAGACCCAGTACTTC. J is TRBJ2-5 and V is TRBV7-2, with 8 positions matching TRBD2. CDR1 SGHTA and CDR2 FQGNSA come from the germline V gene. Trimming removed 5 bases from V and 2 bases from J; junction bases left unmatched: 7. The CDR3 loop spans 15 amino acids.

Worth noting for this clone: Additional DNA sequences in this sample encode the identical CDR3. The rearrangement joins TRBV19 to TRBJ2-1, with 10 bases fitting TRBD2. V lost 3 bases, J lost 3 bases, and 2 bases stayed unmatched. The CDR3 length is 15 residues. Germline V gene lookup returns CDR1 LNHDA and CDR2 SQIVND (reference sequence). CDR3 DNA sequence: TGTGCCAGTAGTATCCGACTAGCGGGCTACAATGAGCAGTTCTTC. Encoded protein: CASSIRLAGYNEQFF.

A single count supports this clone. This sequence joins TRBV7-2 and TRBJ1-1; D unresolved. CDR3 size: 14 residues. Germline CDR1 reads SGHTA; CDR2 reads FQGNSA. The V end was cut by 0 bases, the J end by 7 bases, with 12 bases between. CDR3 loop: CASSLAVWRVEAFF. CDR3 nucleotides: TGTGCCAGCAGCTTAGCGGTATGGCGGGTTGAAGCTTTCTTT. Combining the CDR3 with reference TRBV7-2 and TRBJ1-1 gives the whole variable domain GAGVSQSPSNKVTEKGKDVELRCDPISGHTALYWYRQSLGQGLEFLIYFQGNSAPDKSGLPSDRFSAERTGGSVSTLTIQRTQQEDSAVYLCASSLAVWRVEAFFGQGTRLTVV.

The chain links TRBV12-5 to TRBJ2-1; D is undetermined. Germline-derived CDR1 and CDR2 are LGHNT and FRNRAP. The length of the CDR3 is 16 residues. Deletions cut 0 bases from V and 4 bases from J, with 13 bases between. The CDR3 nucleotides are TGTGCTAGTGGTTTGGTACGGTTTACCGGTTACAATGAGCAGTTCTTC. Its translation: CASGLVRFTGYNEQFF.

This clone showed up just a few times. This chain connects TRBV10-1 to TRBJ2-1; 11 nucleotides agree with TRBD2. After removal of 2 bases from V and 8 bases from J, the junction contained 2 bases not matched to a gene. This CDR3 contains 14 residues. Per the germline V gene, CDR1 is WNHNN and CDR2 is SYGVQD (reference sequence). CDR3 coding DNA: TGCGCCAGCAGTGAGCTAGCGGGGGGCGATGAGCAGTTCTTC. It codes for CASSELAGGDEQFF.

This sequence joins TRBV5-1 and TRBJ2-3; 8 nucleotides agree with TRBD1. V was clipped by 2 bases and J by 5 bases; unmatched bases: 4. CDR3 size: 14 residues. The germline gives CDR1 SGHRS, CDR2 YFSETQ. The CDR3 bases are TGCGCCAGCAGCTTTGGACAGGGAGGAGATACGCAGTATTTT. It is translated as CASSFGQGGDTQYF. Based on the CDR3 plus reference TRBV5-1 and TRBJ2-3, the full variable domain is KAGVTQTPRYLIKTRGQQVTLSCSPISGHRSVSWYQQTPGQGLQFLFEYFSETQRNKGNFPGRFSGRQFSNSRSEMNVSTLELGDSALYLCASSFGQGGDTQYFGPGTRLTVL.

The rearrangement uses TRBV19 and TRBJ2-7; 7 nucleotides agree with TRBD1. V was clipped by 8 bases and J by 4 bases; unmatched bases: 2. Germline V CDR1 and CDR2: LNHDA, SQIVND (reference sequence). The length of the CDR3 is 11 residues. The CDR3 coding sequence is TGTGCCAGTGGGGACAGATACGAGCAGTACTTC. This sequence encodes CASGDRYEQYF.

V gene TRBV5-1 combines with J gene TRBJ2-5; D is perhaps TRBD2 (6 bases). Trimming left V 0 bases short and J 5 bases short, with 14 bases between. Germline CDR1 is SGHRS and CDR2 is YFSETQ. This CDR3 is 15 amino acids long. DNA of the CDR3: TGCGCCAGCAGCTTGGCCCCTCCGGGGGTCGAGACCCAGTACTTC. Amino acid sequence: CASSLAPPGVETQYF.

This chain joins TRBV7-9 and TRBJ2-1; weak D call: TRBD1 (6 bases). This CDR3 contains 15 residues. Between the trimmed V and J ends, which lost 5 bases and 5 bases, there was a span of 16 bases. CDR1 and CDR2 (germline): SEHNR, FQNEAQ (reference sequence). The CDR3 sequence: CASSTPGQADNEQFF. The CDR3 coding sequence is TGTGCCAGCAGCACACCGGGACAAGCCGACAATGAGCAGTTCTTC.

The chain employs TRBV19 and TRBJ2-5, with D possibly TRBD2 on 6 matching bases. The V end was cut by 3 bases, the J end by 6 bases, with 17 bases between. CDR3 size: 15 residues. The germline V gene has CDR1 LNHDA and CDR2 SQIVND (reference sequence). CDR3 nucleotide sequence: TGTGCCAGTAGTATGGAGAGGAGGGGTTGGAAGACCCAGTACTTC. Translating gives CASSMERRGWKTQYF.

The chain carries TRBV6-1 and TRBJ2-1; 7 bases are a match to TRBD1. This CDR3 spans 16 amino acids. Germline V gene data show CDR1 as MNHNS and CDR2 as SASEGT. The ends lost 3 bases at V and 4 bases at J; junction bases unmatched: 9. The CDR3 spells CASSDIEGARYNEQFF. The CDR3 bases are TGTGCCAGCAGTGATATAGAGGGGGCTCGATACAATGAGCAGTTCTTC.

The chain is built from TRBV18 and TRBJ1-4; 7 nucleotides line up with TRBD1. V shed 3 bases, J shed 8 bases, and the junction held 6 bases outside the gene matches. There are 14 residues in the CDR3. CDR1 is KGHSH and CDR2 is LQKENI in the germline V gene. The DNA for the CDR3 is TGTGCCAGCTCACCTTCATTCAGGGGGGAAAAACTGTTTTTT. Its protein is CASSPSFRGEKLFF.

This chain uses TRBV30 with TRBJ1-1; 10 nucleotides match TRBD1. There are 13 residues in the CDR3. Unmatched junction bases numbered 1, after V lost 1 base and J lost 5 bases. The germline V gene encodes CDR1 GTSNPN and CDR2 SVGIG (reference sequence). The CDR3 reads CAWSGTGGTEAFF. DNA of the CDR3: TGTGCCTGGAGTGGGACAGGGGGGACTGAAGCTTTCTTT.

The chain links TRBV6-1 to TRBJ2-7, with D tentatively TRBD1 (6 bases). Germline loops: CDR1 MNHNS, CDR2 SASEGT. The V end lost 7 bases, the J end lost 6 bases, and 16 bases lay between the germline ends. The CDR3 is 13 amino acids. This CDR3 is CASIHLQGSEQYF. The CDR3 DNA reads as TGTGCCAGCATCCATCTCCAGGGGAGCGAGCAGTACTTC.

The chain links TRBV5-4 to TRBJ1-6; 10 positions match TRBD1. CDR1 and CDR2 (germline): SGHNT, YYREEE (reference sequence). The CDR3 has 16 amino acids. The ends lost 1 base at V and 9 bases at J; junction bases unmatched: 7. This chain's CDR3 is CASSLTGTGVSSPLHF. The CDR3 DNA reads TGTGCCAGCAGCTTGACCGGGACAGGGGTTTCTTCACCCCTCCACTTT.

The chain combines TRBV4-1 with TRBJ2-3; 11 bases are a match to TRBD2. The germline gives CDR1 MGHRA, CDR2 YSYEKL. This CDR3 comprises 18 residues. The V segment lost 1 base and the J segment 1 base; nucleotides outside the gene matches: 7. Here the CDR3 DNA reads TGCGCCAGCAGCCAAGGGGTAGCGGGAGGGTTGGGCACAGATACGCAGTATTTT. Protein sequence: CASSQGVAGGLGTDTQYF.

The gene calls are TRBV15 and TRBJ1-1, with D unresolved. The V gene lost 0 bases and the J gene lost 1 base, with 9 bases spanning the gap. The CDR3 has 15 amino acids. The germline V gene has CDR1 LNHNV and CDR2 YYDKDF (reference sequence). The CDR3 DNA reads as TGTGCCACCAGCAGAGATGCGGGTGGGAACACTGAAGCTTTCTTT. Translation: CATSRDAGGNTEAFF.